This entry concerns a single T cell receptor (beta chain). Its antigen remains unknown. Germline lookup yields CDR1 SGDLS and CDR2 YYNGEE. V gave up 0 bases and J gave up 5 bases, with 11 bases separating them. The CDR3 contains 14 residues. Sequencing libraries made from TCR beta cDNA carried unique molecular identifiers. With roughly 1 to 10 million T cells as the source, approximately 450,000 cDNA molecules resulted. MiXCR, applied by TCRdb to the PCR reads, yields one record per CDR3 protein. The top ten clones hold 0.55% to 0.65% of a sample with some 690,000 distinct CDR3 sequences, 25% to 30% of them seen once. The sample comes from a study of post-analysis software for immune sequencing data. On the study more broadly: Patients with relapsing-remitting, secondary progressive and progressive-relapsing multiple sclerosis courses were all represented. Regarding the study as a whole: Those samples that were prepared in the same batch co-clustered strongly by F measure. Controls significantly exceeded multiple sclerosis patients in normalized Chao1 diversity. Roughly five TRBV segments were significantly more frequent in patients than in controls. TRBV5-6, TRBV5-1 and TRBV20-1 were among these segments.

V and J are TRBV9 and TRBJ2-5; perhaps TRBD2 as D (6 bases). This sequence originates from a girl aged 5-17 years with multiple sclerosis. The sample consisted of blood. CDR3 bases: TGTGCCAGCAGCGTAGACGCGGGGCAGGAGACCCAGTACTTC. Protein sequence: CASSVDAGQETQYF.